This TCR beta chain is drawn from a study of OX40 agonist ivuxolimab in advanced cancers. With regard to the full study: The costimulatory receptor OX40 (CD134) was targeted by ivuxolimab, a fully human IgG2 agonistic monoclonal antibody. Intravenous ivuxolimab was administered to patients every 2 weeks at six dose levels: 0.01, 0.1, 0.3, 1.5, 3 and 10 mg/kg. Of the approximately 53 patients in dose escalation, about 20 had hepatocellular carcinoma, about 15 had melanoma, 9 had renal cell carcinoma and 9 had head and neck cancer. A male proportion of 82.7% and a mean age of approximately 61 years, ranging from 23 to 79, were recorded for the dose-escalation cohort. Prior anti-PD-1, anti-PD-L1 or anti-CTLA-4 therapy was permitted, and less than 45% of dose-escalation patients had received checkpoint inhibitors. Partial responses were achieved by three dose-escalation patients, of whom one had hepatocellular carcinoma and two had cutaneous melanoma. Peripheral TCRbeta sequencing was intended to test whether TCR sequence diversity was altered and clonal T-cell expansion was caused by ivuxolimab. The paper reports the monotherapy dose-escalation portion (N ≈ 50 patients) of the phase I ivuxolimab trial.

Comment on this clone: The antigen it recognizes is unknown. Base qualities are not provided; no much larger clone lies one nucleotide away.

Trimming costs V 2 bases and J 2 bases, and their ends lie 16 bases apart. The CDR3 has 16 amino acids, counting the end cysteine and phenylalanine. This entry keeps only the CDR3 DNA: 48 bases, framed from base 1. The germline V gene supplies CDR1 MNHEY and CDR2 SVGAGI. Patients with autoimmune disease history or receiving systemic immunosuppression were excluded from the trial. Peripheral blood for TCR sequencing was drawn from every dose cohort at baseline, at cycle 4 day 1 and at cycle 7 day 1. The samples were drawn from a first-in-human, open-label, multicenter phase I dose-escalation trial of ivuxolimab. Adults with locally advanced or metastatic melanoma, renal cell carcinoma, hepatocellular carcinoma or head and neck squamous cell carcinoma were enrolled in the trial. CD4+ and CD8+ T cells were sorted separately from peripheral blood before TCR sequencing. For sequencing of the TCRbeta CDR3 region, genomic DNA was extracted from the sorted cells. The immunoSEQ Assay was used for sequencing of TCRbeta CDR3 regions. Held by TCRdb, this immuneACCESS table contains in-frame sequences only and omits some clones. Under half of the omission traces to an unresolved V gene where checked; the cause of the rest is unknown. Here the sample has 80,000 or so clones; about 88% occur a single time. 8% of the sample lies in the top ten.

Study-wide findings and limitations: At doses of 0.1 to 3.0 mg/kg, clonal expansion of both CD4+ and CD8+ blood T cells was observed from baseline to week 6. After ivuxolimab, more expanded clones were found on average in CD8+ T cells than in CD4+ T cells. Partial responders in the 0.1-3.0 mg/kg groups had among the lowest normalized peripheral clonal expansion, especially among CD8+ T cells. Low levels of normalized T-cell clonal expansion were also shown by some nonresponding patients. The antigen specificity of the peripheral T cells that underwent clonal expansion was not determined.

The sample in question was CD4+ or CD8+ T cells sorted from blood, obtained in a trial of the OX40 agonist ivuxolimab. The chain joins TRBV6-5 to TRBJ2-7; TRBD2 is perhaps the D gene, given 6 matching bases. The sequence was obtained from an adult with an advanced solid tumor such as melanoma, head and neck, liver or kidney cancer. Here the CDR3 is given as CASSYSSGASAYEQYF. Read as DNA, the sequence is TGTGCCAGCAGTTACAGTTCGGGAGCGAGCGCCTACGAGCAGTACTTC.